This T cell receptor beta chain was captured in a study of blood T cell repertoires in COVID-19. Clones were read by immunoSEQ multiplex PCR, and TCRdb kept only the in-frame ones, dropping some. The sample has 350,000 to 500,000 clones; approximately 90% are singletons. The ends lost 3 bases at V and 3 bases at J; junction bases unmatched: 6. The CDR3 runs to 16 residues. Germline-derived CDR1 and CDR2 are KGHSH and LQKENI. This TCR came from a woman younger than 30 who had been exposed to COVID-19. The chain uses TRBV18 and TRBJ2-1; 9 nucleotides match TRBD2. The sample taken for sequencing was PBMCs or T cells enriched from blood (not recorded which). CDR3: CASSPVAGAGYNEQFF. CDR3 in DNA: TGTGCCAGCTCACCGGTAGCGGGAGCGGGCTACAATGAGCAGTTCTTC.